This T cell receptor beta chain was retrieved from a study of cytomegalovirus exposure and HLA in healthy donors. This clone has more than one count but fewer than ten. J gave up 10 bases and V 4 bases, and 16 bases lay outside the gene matches. This CDR3 is 17 amino acids long. The germline CDR1 and CDR2 sequences are SGHRS and YFSETQ. Amplification used 60 Vbeta primers and 13 Jbeta primers. Clones were read by immunoSEQ multiplex PCR, and TCRdb kept only the in-frame ones, dropping some. The sample yields 170,000 or so clones, 60% to 85% seen once. This TCR was recovered from a woman aged 45-65 years in good health and CMV-seropositive. The genes are TRBV5-1 and TRBJ2-1, with 11 bases fitting TRBD2. What was sequenced was PBMCs. CDR3 sequence reads: CASSPAGVAGGGGEQFF. The CDR3 bases are TGCGCCAGCAGCCCGGCAGGGGTAGCGGGGGGGGGTGGAGAGCAGTTCTTC. The full variable domain, its missing parts supplied by reference TRBV5-1 and TRBJ2-1, is KAGVTQTPRYLIKTRGQQVTLSCSPISGHRSVSWYQQTPGQGLQFLFEYFSETQRNKGNFPGRFSGRQFSNSRSEMNVSTLELGDSALYLCASSPAGVAGGGGEQFFGPGTRLTVL.